The rows below give T cell receptor beta chains drawn from one sample of a study of blood T cell repertoires in COVID-19. Using immunoSEQ multiplex PCR, the repertoire was profiled, and TCRdb retains in-frame clones only, with some absent. This table holds 50,000 to 80,000 clones, approximately 89% found once. The sample was peripheral blood. The source is a man aged 60 to 75 with acute or convalescent COVID-19. The CDR3 runs from the conserved cysteine through the conserved F or W. D genes are given only for firm matches. Expanded clones get a size class; other rows say once, few or many, or leave the size out.

v_gene: TRBV6-5
abundance: NA
len: 15
d_gene: NA
j_gene: TRBJ1-2
CDR3nt: TGTGCCAGCAGTTACTCCGCAGGGGAGGGCTATGGCTACACCTTC
CDR3aa: CASSYSAGEGYGYTF

v_gene: TRBV18
abundance: NA
len: 15
d_gene: NA
j_gene: TRBJ1-4
CDR3nt: TGTGCCAGCTCACCTCAGGGATTAACTAATGAAAAACTGTTTTTT
CDR3aa: CASSPQGLTNEKLFF

v_gene: TRBV3-1/TRBV3-2
abundance: few
len: 14
d_gene: NA
j_gene: TRBJ2-7
CDR3nt: TGTGCCAGCAGCCCGGAACAGTTCTCCTACGAGCAGTACTTC
CDR3aa: CASSPEQFSYEQYF

v_gene: TRBV3-1/TRBV3-2
abundance: NA
len: 15
d_gene: NA
j_gene: TRBJ1-5
CDR3nt: TGTGCCAGCAGCGTGCAGTGGGGGGGCAATCAGCCCCAGCATTTT
CDR3aa: CASSVQWGGNQPQHF

v_gene: TRBV21-1
abundance: NA
len: 14
d_gene: NA
j_gene: TRBJ1-2
CDR3nt: TGTGCCAGCAGCAAACGACAGGGCCCCTATGGCTACACCTTC
CDR3aa: CASSKRQGPYGYTF

v_gene: TRBV6-5
abundance: NA
len: 13
d_gene: TRBD1
j_gene: TRBJ1-1
CDR3nt: TGTGCCAGCACACCAGGGGGGAACACTGAAGCTTTCTTT
CDR3aa: CASTPGGNTEAFF

v_gene: TRBV12-3/TRBV12-4
abundance: NA
len: 13
d_gene: NA
j_gene: TRBJ2-2
CDR3nt: TGTGCCAGCAGTTACAGGGTTACCGGGGAGCTGTTTTTT
CDR3aa: CASSYRVTGELFF

v_gene: TRBV2
abundance: NA
len: 12
d_gene: NA
j_gene: TRBJ2-7
CDR3nt: TGTGCCAGCAGTGAAGTGGGCAGCAAGCAGTACTTC
CDR3aa: CASSEVGSKQYF

v_gene: TRBV19
abundance: NA
len: 15
d_gene: NA
j_gene: TRBJ2-1
CDR3nt: TGTGCCAGTACCCAGGAGGGGATCTCCTACAATGAGCAGTTCTTC
CDR3aa: CASTQEGISYNEQFF

v_gene: TRBV4-1
abundance: once
len: 16
d_gene: TRBD1
j_gene: TRBJ2-5
CDR3nt: TGCGCCAGCAGCCTCATCCCCCGGACAGGGGAAGAGACCCAGTACTTC
CDR3aa: CASSLIPRTGEETQYF

v_gene: TRBV11-3
abundance: NA
len: 15
d_gene: NA
j_gene: TRBJ2-3
CDR3nt: TGTGCCAGCAGCTTACGCGGCCGTAGCACAGATACGCAGTATTTT
CDR3aa: CASSLRGRSTDTQYF

v_gene: TRBV12-5
abundance: once
len: 16
d_gene: NA
j_gene: TRBJ2-6
CDR3nt: TGTGCTAGTGGTTTTAGTGGGGCGTTGGGGGCCAACGTCCTGACTTTC
CDR3aa: CASGFSGALGANVLTF

v_gene: TRBV6-1
abundance: NA
len: 13
d_gene: NA
j_gene: TRBJ1-1
CDR3nt: TGTGCCAGCAGTGAAGGGAGGGTAGGTGAAGCTTTCTTT
CDR3aa: CASSEGRVGEAFF

v_gene: TRBV11-2
abundance: NA
len: 15
d_gene: NA
j_gene: TRBJ2-7
CDR3nt: TGTGCCAGCAGCTTTCTACAGGGTCGGGGCTACGAGCAGTACTTC
CDR3aa: CASSFLQGRGYEQYF

v_gene: TRBV10-3
abundance: NA
len: 14
d_gene: NA
j_gene: TRBJ1-3
CDR3nt: TGTGCCATCAGAAGAGGTAACTCTGGAAACACCATATATTTT
CDR3aa: CAIRRGNSGNTIYF

v_gene: TRBV11-2
abundance: NA
len: 14
d_gene: NA
j_gene: TRBJ1-2
CDR3nt: TGTGCCAGCAGCTTATCCCGGGCCGGGAAAGGCTACACCTTC
CDR3aa: CASSLSRAGKGYTF

v_gene: TRBV25-1
abundance: NA
len: 14
d_gene: NA
j_gene: TRBJ1-1
CDR3nt: TGTGCCAGCAGAGGGAGGGGGACGAACACTGAAGCTTTCTTT
CDR3aa: CASRGRGTNTEAFF

v_gene: TRBV5-4
abundance: NA
len: 13
d_gene: NA
j_gene: TRBJ1-2
CDR3nt: TGTGCCAGCAGAGAGCAGGGTGGCTATGGCTACACCTTC
CDR3aa: CASREQGGYGYTF

v_gene: TRBV5-4
abundance: NA
len: 16
d_gene: TRBD1
j_gene: TRBJ1-5
CDR3nt: TGTGCCAGCAGTACAGGGGGTGCTTATAGCAATCAGCCCCAGCATTTT
CDR3aa: CASSTGGAYSNQPQHF

v_gene: TRBV15
abundance: NA
len: 15
d_gene: NA
j_gene: TRBJ1-1
CDR3nt: TGTGCCACCAGAGCCGGGGATGGGATGAACACTGAAGCTTTCTTT
CDR3aa: CATRAGDGMNTEAFF

v_gene: TRBV30
abundance: NA
len: 17
d_gene: TRBD1
j_gene: TRBJ2-7
CDR3nt: TGTGCCTGGAGCGACCACAACCCAGGGGGTAAGCGATACGAGCAGTACTTC
CDR3aa: CAWSDHNPGGKRYEQYF